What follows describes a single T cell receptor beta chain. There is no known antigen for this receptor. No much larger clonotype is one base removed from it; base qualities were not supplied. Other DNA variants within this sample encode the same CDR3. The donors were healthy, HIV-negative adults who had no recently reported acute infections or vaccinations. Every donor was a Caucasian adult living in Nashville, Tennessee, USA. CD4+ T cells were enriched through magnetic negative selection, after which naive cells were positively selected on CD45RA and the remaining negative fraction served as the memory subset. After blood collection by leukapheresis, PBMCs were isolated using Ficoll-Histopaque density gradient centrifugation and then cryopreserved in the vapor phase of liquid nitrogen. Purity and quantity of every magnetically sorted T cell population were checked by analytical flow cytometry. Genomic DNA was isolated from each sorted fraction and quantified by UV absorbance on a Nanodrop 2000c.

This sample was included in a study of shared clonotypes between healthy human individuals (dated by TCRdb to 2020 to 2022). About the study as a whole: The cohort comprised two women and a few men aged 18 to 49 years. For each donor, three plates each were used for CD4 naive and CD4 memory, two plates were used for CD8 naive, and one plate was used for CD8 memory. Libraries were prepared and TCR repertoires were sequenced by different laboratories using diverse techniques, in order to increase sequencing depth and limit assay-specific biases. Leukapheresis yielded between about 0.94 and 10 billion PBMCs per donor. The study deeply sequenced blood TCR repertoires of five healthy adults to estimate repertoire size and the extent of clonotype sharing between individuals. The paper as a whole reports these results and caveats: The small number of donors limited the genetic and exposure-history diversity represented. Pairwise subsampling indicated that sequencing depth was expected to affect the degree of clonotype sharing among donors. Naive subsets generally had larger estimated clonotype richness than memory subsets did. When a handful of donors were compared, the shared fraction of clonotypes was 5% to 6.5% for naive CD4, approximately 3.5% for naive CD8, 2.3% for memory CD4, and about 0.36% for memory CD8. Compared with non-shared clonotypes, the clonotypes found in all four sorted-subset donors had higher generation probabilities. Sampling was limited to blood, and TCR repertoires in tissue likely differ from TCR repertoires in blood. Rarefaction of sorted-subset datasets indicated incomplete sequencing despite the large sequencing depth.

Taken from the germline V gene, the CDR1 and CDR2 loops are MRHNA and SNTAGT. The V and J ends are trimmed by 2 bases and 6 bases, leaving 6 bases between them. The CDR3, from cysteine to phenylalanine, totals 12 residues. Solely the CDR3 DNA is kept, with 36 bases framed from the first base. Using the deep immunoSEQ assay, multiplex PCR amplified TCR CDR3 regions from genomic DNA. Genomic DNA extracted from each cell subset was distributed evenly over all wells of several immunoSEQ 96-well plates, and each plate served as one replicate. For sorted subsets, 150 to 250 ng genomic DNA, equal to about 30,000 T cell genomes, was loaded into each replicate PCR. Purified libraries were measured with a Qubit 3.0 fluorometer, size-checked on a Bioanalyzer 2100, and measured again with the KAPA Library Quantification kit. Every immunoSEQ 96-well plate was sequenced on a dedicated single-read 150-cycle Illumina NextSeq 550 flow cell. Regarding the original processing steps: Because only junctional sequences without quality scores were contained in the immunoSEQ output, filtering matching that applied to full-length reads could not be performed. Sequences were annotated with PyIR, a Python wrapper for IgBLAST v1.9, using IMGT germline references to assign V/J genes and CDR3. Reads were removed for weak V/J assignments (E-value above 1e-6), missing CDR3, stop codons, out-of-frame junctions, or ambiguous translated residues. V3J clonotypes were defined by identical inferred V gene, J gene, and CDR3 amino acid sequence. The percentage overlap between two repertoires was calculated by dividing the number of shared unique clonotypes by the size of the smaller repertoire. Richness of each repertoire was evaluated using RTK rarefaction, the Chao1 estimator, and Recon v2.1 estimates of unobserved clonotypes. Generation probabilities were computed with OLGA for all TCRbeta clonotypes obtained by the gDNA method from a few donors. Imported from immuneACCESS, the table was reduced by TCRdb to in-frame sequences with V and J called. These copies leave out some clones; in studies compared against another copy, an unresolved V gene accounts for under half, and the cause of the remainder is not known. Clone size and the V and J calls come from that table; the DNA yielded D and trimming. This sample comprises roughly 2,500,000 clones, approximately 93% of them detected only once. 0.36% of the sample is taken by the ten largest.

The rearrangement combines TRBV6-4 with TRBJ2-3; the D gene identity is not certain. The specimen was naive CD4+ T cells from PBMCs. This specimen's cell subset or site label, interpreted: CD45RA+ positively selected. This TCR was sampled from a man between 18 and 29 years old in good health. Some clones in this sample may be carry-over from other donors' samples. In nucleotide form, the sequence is TGTGCCAGCAGTGACCGTGCTGATACGCAGTATTTT. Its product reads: CASSDRADTQYF.